This TCR beta chain was recorded in a study of beta chain features in type 1 diabetes. Whole-study results and caveats: An over-representation of cells with high TCR expression could result from cDNA sequencing. No resolution was reached here on whether HLA type influences TCRB rearrangement. In every one of the four CD4+ subsets, TCRB CDR3s were moderately but significantly shorter in Type 1 diabetes patients.

By way of CD45RO/CCR7/CD25/CD127/CD95/CD27, the CD4+ regulatory, stem cell-like memory, central memory and naive cells were sorted. Per germline, CDR1 SGHRS and CDR2 YFSETQ. The V and J ends lost 4 bases and 4 bases, in that order; junction bases with no gene match: 13. This CDR3 spans 17 amino acids. Every isolated RNA sample was fully reverse transcribed, so sequencing captured expressed TCRB transcripts. The protocol was immunoSEQ multiplex PCR, while the TCRdb copy is restricted to in-frame clones and leaves out a portion. The repertoire holds fewer than 450,000 clones, with roughly 14% as singletons. This clone was counted a few times. Its cognate antigen is unknown.

V is TRBV5-1 and J is TRBJ2-3; 9 bases fit TRBD1. The sequence was collected from a woman younger than 35 with type 1 diabetes. Material for sequencing was naive CD4+ T cells from blood. In nucleotides, the CDR3 is TGCGCCAGCAGCCTTCCTGGGGGGACAGGGTCCGCAGATACGCAGTATTTT. Amino acids: CASSLPGGTGSADTQYF.